The 6 T cell receptor beta chains given below trace back to one sample, sequenced in a study of regulatory T cells in long-lasting Graves disease. Time point defined: persistent/refractory GD, antithyroid drugs over 5 years with positive TRAb. After RNA was extracted from PBMCs, the TCR library was made from it. For TCR beta, libraries came from iRepertoire HTBI primers and Arm-PCR of CDR3 regions. TCRdb reprocessed the multiplex PCR reads with MiXCR, giving one entry per CDR3 protein. The data contain roughly 300,000 distinct CDR3 sequences, roughly a fifth of them singletons. The sequences come from peripheral blood mononuclear cells (PBMCs), collected when the disease was refractory, from a patient treated with antithyroid drugs. Every receptor here comes from a female donor with Graves disease.

This sequence joins TRBV12-3 or TRBV12-4 and TRBJ1-3, with D possibly being TRBD1 (5 bases). The CDR3 spans 16 residues. V was pared by 5 bases and J by 0 bases, with 14 bases between. CDR3 in DNA: TGTGCCAGCAGTCCCGGGACGGCGAACTCTGGAAACACCATATATTTT. This gives the protein CASSPGTANSGNTIYF.

This clonotype was seen a handful of times. CDR3 protein: CASSQASSSRFYEQYF. The CDR3, as DNA: TGTGCCAGCAGCCAAGCCTCTAGTTCTAGGTTCTACGAGCAGTACTTC. V is TRBV3-1 and J is TRBJ2-7; D call uncertain. Germline CDR1 is LGHDT and CDR2 is YNNKEL (reference sequence). The CDR3 length is 16 residues. The V and J ends lost 1 base and 3 bases respectively, with 16 bases between them.

This clonotype was detected a few times. The CDR3 region has the DNA TGTGCCAGCAAGGGGACAGGGGCTGAAGCTTTCTTT. Protein: CASKGTGAEAFF. The chain carries TRBV7-9 and TRBJ1-1, with 10 bases matching TRBD1. The CDR3 is made up of 12 amino acids. Trimming took 7 bases from V and 6 from J; bases not matched to a gene: 2. Germline loops: CDR1 SEHNR, CDR2 FQNEAQ (reference sequence). The complete variable domain, with remaining parts taken from reference TRBV7-9 and TRBJ1-1, reads DTGVSQNPRHKITKRGQNVTFRCDPISEHNRLYWYRQTLGQGPEFLTYFQNEAQLEKSRLLSDRFSAERPKGSFSTLEIQRTEQGDSAMYLCASKGTGAEAFFGQGTRLTVV.

The CDR3: CAWETSGLNSPLHF. CDR3 DNA sequence: TGTGCCTGGGAGACCTCAGGGTTGAATTCACCCCTCCACTTT. The J gene is TRBJ1-6, the V gene TRBV30, with a tentative D call TRBD1 (5 bases). V lost 5 bases and J 7 bases, leaving 15 bases between the germline ends. The CDR3 totals 14 residues. CDR1 is GTSNPN and CDR2 is SVGIG in the germline V gene (reference sequence).

This clonotype turned up a few times. The chain couples TRBV7-3 to TRBJ1-5, with TRBD1 matching 7 bases. CDR1 is SGHTA and CDR2 is FQGTGA in the germline V gene. The length of the CDR3 is 17 residues. The V and J ends lost 3 bases and 7 bases, in that order; junction bases with no gene match: 15. In nucleotides, the CDR3 is TGTGCCAGCAGCTTCGACTCGCGACAGGGCCCCGGGCAGCCCCAGCATTTT. As protein: CASSFDSRQGPGQPQHF.

The chain recombines TRBV6-2 or TRBV6-3 with TRBJ1-1, with D possibly TRBD1 on 6 matching bases. Trimming pared 2 bases from V and 1 base from J, leaving 14 bases between. Germline V gives CDR1 MNHEY, CDR2 SVGEGT. The CDR3 is made up of 16 amino acids. In DNA form, the CDR3 reads TGTGCCAGCAGTTACCTCGGAAGGGGGGGGAACACTGAAGCTTTCTTT. Its translation: CASSYLGRGGNTEAFF.